Each of the 30 T cell receptor beta chains below was sequenced from the same sample in a study of blood T cell repertoires in COVID-19. Profiled with immunoSEQ multiplex PCR; TCRdb holds only in-frame clones, not every one. This table has a few hundred thousand clones, about 90% appearing once. Sequenced: PBMCs or T cells enriched from blood (not recorded which). Receptors originate from a woman aged 30 to 39 who had recovered from COVID-19.

The V call is TRBV9, the J call TRBJ1-1; D gene ambiguous. V lost 0 bases, J lost 7 bases, and 10 bases lay in between. The CDR3 has 13 residues. CDR1 and CDR2 (germline): SGDLS, YYNGEE. CDR3 DNA: TGTGCCAGCAGCGTAGCAGTTGTTGGTGAAGCTTTCTTT. This gives the protein CASSVAVVGEAFF.

The rearrangement joins TRBV7-9 to TRBJ2-2; D may be TRBD2 (6 bases). Trimming stripped 5 bases from V and 5 bases from J, with 15 bases between. Germline-derived CDR1 and CDR2 are SEHNR and FQNEAQ (reference sequence). The CDR3 has 15 residues. CDR3 loop: CASSRVGGVTGELFF. The CDR3 DNA sequence: TGTGCCAGCAGCCGGGTCGGGGGTGTAACCGGGGAGCTGTTTTTT.

The gene calls are TRBV29-1 and TRBJ1-1; 7 bases are shared with TRBD1. The J segment lost 11 bases and the V segment lost 6 bases, leaving 15 bases of the junction unmatched. The CDR3 spans 13 residues. The germline V gene has CDR1 SQVTM and CDR2 ANQGSEA. CDR3 DNA sequence: TGCAGCGTCCTGGGACAGCCCTTGGATAGGGCTTTCTTT. This codes for CSVLGQPLDRAFF.

This clone was found a few times. The chain couples TRBV9 to TRBJ1-2; D perhaps matches TRBD1 (5 bases). CDR1 and CDR2 (germline): SGDLS, YYNGEE. V shed 0 bases and J shed 6 bases, with 15 bases lying between them. The CDR3 runs 15 residues. Here the CDR3 reads CASSVVGARADGYTF. DNA for the CDR3: TGTGCCAGCAGCGTAGTTGGGGCCCGCGCCGATGGCTACACCTTC. Based on the CDR3 plus reference TRBV9 and TRBJ1-2, the full variable domain is DSGVTQTPKHLITATGQRVTLRCSPRSGDLSVYWYQQSLDQGLQFLIQYYNGEERAKGNILERFSAQQFPDLHSELNLSSLELGDSALYFCASSVVGARADGYTFGSGTRLTVV.

The J gene is TRBJ1-1, the V gene TRBV7-3; D gene uncertain. Germline V lookup: CDR1 SGHTA, CDR2 FQGTGA. The V end was cut by 2 bases, the J end by 7 bases, with 17 bases between. The CDR3 is 15 amino acids. The CDR3 nucleotides are TGTGCCAGCAGCTTAGCCTCGGGAGGAAGTGGTGAAGCTTTCTTT. Residues: CASSLASGGSGEAFF.

V usage is TRBV29-1 and J usage is TRBJ1-5, with a possible D match to TRBD1 (6 bases). The CDR3 extends over 12 amino acids. Germline V gives CDR1 SQVTM, CDR2 ANQGSEA. V lost 4 bases to trimming and J lost 5 bases, with 9 bases between them. In DNA form, the CDR3 reads TGCAGCGTTGGGGGGGGCGATCAGCCCCAGCATTTT. It codes for CSVGGGDQPQHF.

The chain links TRBV27 to TRBJ2-7; 8 nucleotides align to TRBD2. Germline V lookup: CDR1 MNHEY, CDR2 SMNVEV (reference sequence). V shed 5 bases and J 4 bases; nucleotides not matched to a gene: 19. The CDR3 runs 18 residues. Here the CDR3 reads CASSPPKLAGLNWYEQYF. CDR3 nucleotide sequence: TGTGCCAGCAGTCCGCCCAAGCTAGCGGGCCTAAATTGGTACGAGCAGTACTTC.

There are a few counts of this clone. The CDR3: CASSEWTGGRTEAFF. The CDR3 DNA follows: TGCGCCAGCAGTGAGTGGACAGGGGGAAGGACTGAAGCTTTCTTT. V and J are TRBV10-1 and TRBJ1-1, with 10 bases matching TRBD1. Germline V gives CDR1 WNHNN, CDR2 SYGVQD (reference sequence). With V trimmed by 1 base and J by 5 bases, 4 bases remained unmatched. The CDR3 is made up of 15 amino acids.

V gene TRBV9 combines with J gene TRBJ1-6, with D unclear. The CDR3 spans 13 residues. From germline, CDR1 is SGDLS and CDR2 YYNGEE. With 0 bases removed from V and 6 bases from J, the gap between germline ends came to 4 bases. The CDR3 here is CASSVASNSPLHF. The CDR3 DNA sequence: TGTGCCAGCAGCGTAGCTTCTAATTCACCCCTCCACTTT. The complete variable domain, with remaining parts taken from reference TRBV9 and TRBJ1-6, reads DSGVTQTPKHLITATGQRVTLRCSPRSGDLSVYWYQQSLDQGLQFLIQYYNGEERAKGNILERFSAQQFPDLHSELNLSSLELGDSALYFCASSVASNSPLHFGNGTRLTVT.

The chain uses TRBV19 and TRBJ2-3, with 15 bases fitting TRBD2. The ends lost 6 bases at V and 8 bases at J; junction bases unmatched: 6. The CDR3 is 15 residues long. Germline CDR1 is LNHDA and CDR2 is SQIVND (reference sequence). The CDR3 reads CASRPGLAGGLTQYF. The CDR3 nucleotides read TGTGCCAGTAGACCCGGACTAGCGGGGGGGCTTACGCAGTATTTT.

J is TRBJ1-1 and V is TRBV19, with TRBD1 matching 7 bases. V trimming: 1 base; J trimming: 3 bases; junction bases outside the gene matches: 5. The CDR3 runs 15 residues. Germline V gene sequence: CDR1 LNHDA, CDR2 SQIVND (reference sequence). CDR3 region: CASSIVGRGDTEAFF. Here the CDR3 DNA reads TGTGCCAGTAGTATAGTAGGCAGGGGGGACACTGAAGCTTTCTTT. Supplemented by reference TRBV19 and TRBJ1-1, the full variable domain reads DGGITQSPKYLFRKEGQNVTLSCEQNLNHDAMYWYRQDPGQGLRLIYYSQIVNDFQKGDIAEGYSVSREKKESFPLTVTSAQKNPTAFYLCASSIVGRGDTEAFFGQGTRLTVV.

V is TRBV11-2 and J is TRBJ2-7; TRBD2 agrees at 10 bases. This CDR3 region has 15 residues. Trimming took 5 bases from V and 2 from J; bases not matched to a gene: 6. Germline CDR1 reads SGHAT; CDR2 reads FQNNGV. The CDR3 here is CASSLAGVTAYEQYF. DNA of the CDR3: TGTGCCAGCAGCCTAGCGGGGGTAACAGCCTACGAGCAGTACTTC.

Regarding this clone: Mismatch with germline at one junction end may stem from a read error. V and J are TRBV7-7 and TRBJ1-1; D uncertain. CDR1 is SSHAT, CDR2 FNYEAQ, per germline (reference sequence). The length of the CDR3 is 16 residues. The CDR3 protein is CASSLMMWALNTEAFF. CDR3 DNA: TGTGCTAGCAGCTTAATGATGTGGGCCTTGAACACTGAAGCTTTCTTT.

V and J are TRBV6-5 and TRBJ1-2, with D possibly TRBD1 on 5 matching bases. The CDR3 runs 15 residues. The germline V gene encodes CDR1 MNHEY and CDR2 SVGAGI. The V end lost 8 bases, the J end lost 6 bases, and 22 bases lay between the germline ends. As DNA, the CDR3 is TGTGCCAGCGGGAAGGGGCAGGGAACTTTCAATGGCTACACCTTC. This encodes CASGKGQGTFNGYTF.

The genes are TRBV5-5 and TRBJ2-2; unclear D gene. Germline V CDR1 and CDR2: SGHKS, YYEKEE (reference sequence). Trimming took 0 bases from V and 1 from J, leaving 7 bases between them. There are 15 residues in the CDR3. The CDR3 DNA is TGTGCCAGCAGCTTGGGGCCAGAGAACACCGGGGAGCTGTTTTTT. Protein product: CASSLGPENTGELFF.

V usage is TRBV27 and J usage is TRBJ1-2, with 7 bases that match TRBD1. The CDR3 is made up of 15 amino acids. Germline CDR1 is MNHEY and CDR2 is SMNVEV (reference sequence). The junction had 10 bases not matched to a gene; V was cut back by 4 bases and J by 5 bases. CDR3 protein: CASSSYDRVGYGYTF. The CDR3 DNA sequence: TGTGCCAGCAGTTCCTACGACAGGGTGGGGTATGGCTACACCTTC.

The rearrangement joins TRBV4-1 to TRBJ2-1; 9 bases align to TRBD1. The CDR3 totals 18 residues. With 3 bases clipped from V and 9 bases from J, the junction kept 18 bases outside the gene matches. Germline V CDR1 and CDR2: MGHRA, YSYEKL. CDR3 region: CASSQGRGDRAGWGEQFF. In DNA, the CDR3 is TGCGCCAGCAGCCAGGGACGAGGGGACAGGGCCGGGTGGGGTGAGCAGTTCTTC.

The genes are TRBV9 and TRBJ1-2; a weak D match, TRBD1 (5 bases). This CDR3 has 12 residues. Germline values: CDR1 SGDLS, CDR2 YYNGEE. Trimming pared 4 bases from V and 6 bases from J, leaving 10 bases between. The CDR3 region has the DNA TGTGCCAGCAGCCAAGGAGGGGATGGCTACACCTTC. It encodes CASSQGGDGYTF.

The sample holds a few counts of this clone. The V gene is TRBV7-9, the J gene TRBJ2-6; 8 positions match TRBD1. Germline-derived CDR1 and CDR2 are SEHNR and FQNEAQ (reference sequence). With 5 bases clipped from V and 4 bases from J, the junction kept 16 bases outside the gene matches. The CDR3 extends over 19 amino acids. CDR3 sequence reads: CASSPRVWQGAPGANVLTF. The CDR3, as DNA: TGTGCCAGCAGCCCCCGGGTTTGGCAGGGGGCGCCCGGGGCCAACGTCCTGACTTTC.

The chain joins TRBV4-1 to TRBJ2-7; 7 bases map to TRBD2. From germline, CDR1 is MGHRA and CDR2 YSYEKL. The V gene end was trimmed by 1 base and the J gene end by 4 bases; junction bases not matched to a gene: 4. This CDR3 comprises 14 residues. CDR3 sequence: CASSQVQGGYEQYF. DNA for the CDR3: TGCGCCAGCAGCCAAGTCCAGGGAGGGTACGAGCAGTACTTC.

V is TRBV5-5 and J is TRBJ1-6; D uncertain. The CDR3 loop spans 15 amino acids. Germline V gene sequence: CDR1 SGHKS, CDR2 YYEKEE (reference sequence). Trimming took 0 bases from V and 5 from J, leaving 9 bases between them. CDR3 bases: TGTGCCAGCAGCTTGGTGGTGGGAGATAATTCACCCCTCCACTTT. Encoded protein: CASSLVVGDNSPLHF.

The genes are TRBV5-1 and TRBJ2-7, with D possibly being TRBD2 (7 bases). The ends were cut back, 0 bases at V and 9 bases at J, with 19 bases in the middle. The CDR3 runs to 15 residues. The V gene's germline CDR1 is SGHRS and CDR2 YFSETQ. The CDR3 region is CASSLAGGMSQGQYF. The CDR3 DNA is TGCGCCAGCAGCTTGGCGGGGGGCATGTCACAAGGGCAGTACTTC.

The chain uses TRBV6-5 and TRBJ1-4; D may be TRBD1 (6 bases). The V and J ends lost 2 bases and 7 bases respectively, with 14 bases between them. The CDR3 is 15 residues long. From germline, CDR1 is MNHEY and CDR2 SVGAGI. CDR3 sequence reads: CASSYQQGLGEKLFF. CDR3 DNA sequence: TGTGCCAGCAGTTACCAACAGGGATTGGGTGAAAAACTGTTTTTT.

The rearrangement joins TRBV5-6 to TRBJ1-2; 8 bases line up with TRBD1. CDR1 SGHDT and CDR2 YYEEEE come from the germline V gene. Losses at the gene ends were 0 bases for V and 2 bases for J; bases not matched to a gene: 6. This CDR3 has 16 residues. CDR3 protein: CASSLAGTGPNYGYTF. The CDR3 bases are TGTGCCAGCAGCTTGGCTGGGACAGGTCCCAACTATGGCTACACCTTC.

This chain links TRBV5-8 with TRBJ1-6; the match to TRBD1 covers 7 bases. The germline V gene has CDR1 SGHTS and CDR2 YDEGEE. The junction had 7 bases not matched to a gene; V was cut back by 6 bases and J by 4 bases. This CDR3 contains 15 residues. The DNA for the CDR3 is TGTGCCAGCATACAGACAGGGTGGTATAATTCACCCCTCCACTTT. Its translation is CASIQTGWYNSPLHF.

The chain links TRBV29-1 to TRBJ1-3; D remains unclear. Trimming pared 0 bases from V and 4 bases from J, leaving 7 bases between. The CDR3 covers 13 residues. Looked up from germline, CDR1 is SQVTM and CDR2 is ANQGSEA. The CDR3, as DNA: TGCAGCGTTGAAGATAAACAAGGAAACACCATATATTTT. It yields the protein CSVEDKQGNTIYF.

This rearrangement joins TRBV7-2 to TRBJ1-6; no definite D call. Trimming removed 5 bases at V and 9 bases at J, with 11 bases between. Germline CDR1 is SGHTA and CDR2 is FQGNSA. The length of the CDR3 is 13 residues. CDR3 coding DNA: TGTGCCAGCAGCGATCCCCATAGTTCACCCCTCCACTTT. The encoded protein is CASSDPHSSPLHF.

The J gene is TRBJ1-1, the V gene TRBV15, with D perhaps matching TRBD1 (6 bases). V lost 4 bases and J 11 bases, leaving 17 bases between the germline ends. The germline CDR1 and CDR2 sequences are LNHNV and YYDKDF (reference sequence). The CDR3 is made up of 13 amino acids. The chain's CDR3 is CATSITAQGMAFF. CDR3 nucleotides: TGTGCCACCAGCATTACGGCCCAGGGGATGGCTTTCTTT.

The gene calls are TRBV15 and TRBJ2-2; D gene ambiguous. Trimming took 1 base from V and 7 from J, leaving 10 bases between them. Germline-derived CDR1 and CDR2 are LNHNV and YYDKDF (reference sequence). This CDR3 comprises 14 residues. CDR3 loop: CATSRGGVDGELFF. The CDR3 nucleotides are TGTGCCACCAGCAGAGGCGGAGTGGACGGGGAGCTGTTTTTT.

The chain employs TRBV7-8 and TRBJ2-7; 9 bases match TRBD2. The junction had 6 bases not matched to a gene; V was cut back by 0 bases and J by 0 bases. Germline CDR1 reads SGHVS; CDR2 reads FQNEAQ. CDR3 length: 17 amino acids. The CDR3 sequence: CASSLARARGGSYEQYF. The CDR3 nucleotides are TGTGCCAGCAGCTTAGCGAGGGCGCGGGGGGGCTCCTACGAGCAGTACTTC.